This entry describes one T cell receptor (beta chain). The CDR3 has 12 residues. V shed 4 bases and J shed 7 bases, with 10 bases lying between them. CDR1 MDHEN and CDR2 SYDVKM come from the germline V gene. The sample belongs to a study of blood T cell repertoires in COVID-19. TCRdb's copy holds only in-frame clones and misses some; the assay was immunoSEQ multiplex PCR. The sample contains 240,000 or so clones, roughly 80% of which appear only once. This chain joins TRBV28 and TRBJ1-2; D gene ambiguous. The clonotype comes from a woman older than 75 with acute or convalescent COVID-19. Sequencing was carried out using peripheral blood. This CDR3 reads CASSSLPGGYTF. As DNA, the CDR3 is TGTGCCAGCAGTTCCCTCCCCGGTGGCTACACCTTC.